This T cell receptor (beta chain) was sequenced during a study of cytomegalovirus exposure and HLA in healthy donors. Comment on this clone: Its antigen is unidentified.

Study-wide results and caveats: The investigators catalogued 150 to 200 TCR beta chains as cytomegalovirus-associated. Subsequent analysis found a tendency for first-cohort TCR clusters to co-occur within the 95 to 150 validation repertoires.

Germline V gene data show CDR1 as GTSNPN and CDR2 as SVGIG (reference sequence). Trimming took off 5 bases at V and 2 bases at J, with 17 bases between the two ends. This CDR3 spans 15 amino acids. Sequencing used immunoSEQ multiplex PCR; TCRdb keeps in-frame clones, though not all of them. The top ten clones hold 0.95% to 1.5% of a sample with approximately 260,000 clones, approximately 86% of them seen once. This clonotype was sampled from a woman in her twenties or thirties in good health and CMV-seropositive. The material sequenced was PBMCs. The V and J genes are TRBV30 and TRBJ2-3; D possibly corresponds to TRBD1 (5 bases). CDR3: CAWEAGQGFTDTQYF. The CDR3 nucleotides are TGTGCCTGGGAAGCCGGGCAGGGCTTCACAGATACGCAGTATTTT.